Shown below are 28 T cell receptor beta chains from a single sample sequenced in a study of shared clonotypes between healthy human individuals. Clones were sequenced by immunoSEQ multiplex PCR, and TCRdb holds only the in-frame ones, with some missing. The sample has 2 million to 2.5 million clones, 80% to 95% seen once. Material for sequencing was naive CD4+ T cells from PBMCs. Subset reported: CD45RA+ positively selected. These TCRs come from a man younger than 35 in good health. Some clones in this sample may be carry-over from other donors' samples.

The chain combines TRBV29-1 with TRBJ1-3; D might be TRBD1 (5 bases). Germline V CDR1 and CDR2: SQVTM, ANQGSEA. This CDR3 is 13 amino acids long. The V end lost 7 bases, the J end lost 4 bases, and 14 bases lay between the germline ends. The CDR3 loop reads CSAILTGGNTIYF. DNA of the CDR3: TGCAGCGCCATCCTCACAGGCGGAAACACCATATATTTT.

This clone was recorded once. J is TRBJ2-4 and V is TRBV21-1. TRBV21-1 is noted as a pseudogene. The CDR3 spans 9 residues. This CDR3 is CASVSIGYF. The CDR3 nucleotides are TGTGCCAGCGTTTCGATTGGGTACTTC.

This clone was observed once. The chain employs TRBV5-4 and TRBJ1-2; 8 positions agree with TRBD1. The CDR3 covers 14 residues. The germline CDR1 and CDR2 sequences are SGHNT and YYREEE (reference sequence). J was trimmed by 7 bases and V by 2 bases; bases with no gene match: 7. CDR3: CASSFWTGRGGYTF. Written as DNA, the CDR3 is TGTGCCAGCAGCTTCTGGACAGGGAGAGGTGGCTACACCTTC.

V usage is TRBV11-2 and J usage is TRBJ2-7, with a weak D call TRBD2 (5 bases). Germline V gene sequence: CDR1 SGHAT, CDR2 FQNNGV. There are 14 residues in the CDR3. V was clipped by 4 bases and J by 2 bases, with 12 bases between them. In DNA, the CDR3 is TGTGCCAGCAGCTCTCCTCGACTAACCTACGAGCAGTACTTC. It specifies CASSSPRLTYEQYF.

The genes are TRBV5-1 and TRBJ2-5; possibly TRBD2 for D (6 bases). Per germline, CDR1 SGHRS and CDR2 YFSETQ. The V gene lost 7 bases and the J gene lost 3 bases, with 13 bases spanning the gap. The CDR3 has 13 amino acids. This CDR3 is CASGEAGEETQYF. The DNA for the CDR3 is TGCGCCAGCGGGGAGGCGGGCGAAGAGACCCAGTACTTC.

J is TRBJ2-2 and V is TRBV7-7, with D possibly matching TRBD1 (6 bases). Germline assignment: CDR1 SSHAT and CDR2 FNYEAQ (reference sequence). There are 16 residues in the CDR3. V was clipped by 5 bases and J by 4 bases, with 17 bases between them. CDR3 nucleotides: TGTGCCAGCAGCCCTAGTGCACAGGGACCCACCGGGGAGCTGTTTTTT. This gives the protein CASSPSAQGPTGELFF.

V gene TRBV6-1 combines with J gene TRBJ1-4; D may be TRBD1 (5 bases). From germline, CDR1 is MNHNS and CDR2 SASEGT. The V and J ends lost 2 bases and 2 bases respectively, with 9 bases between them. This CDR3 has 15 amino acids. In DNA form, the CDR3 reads TGTGCCAGCAGTGAATGGGGGGGTACTAATGAAAAACTGTTTTTT. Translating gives CASSEWGGTNEKLFF.

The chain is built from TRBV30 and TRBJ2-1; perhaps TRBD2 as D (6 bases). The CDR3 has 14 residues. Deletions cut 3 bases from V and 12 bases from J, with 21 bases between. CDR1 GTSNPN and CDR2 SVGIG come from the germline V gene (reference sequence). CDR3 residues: CAWSLLGPHSGQFF. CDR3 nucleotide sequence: TGTGCCTGGAGCTTACTCGGGCCTCATAGCGGGCAGTTCTTC.

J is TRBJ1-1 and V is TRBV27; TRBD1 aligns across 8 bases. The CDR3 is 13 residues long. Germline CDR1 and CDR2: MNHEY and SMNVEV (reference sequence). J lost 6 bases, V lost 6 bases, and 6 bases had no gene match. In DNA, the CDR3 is TGTGCCAGCAGGCCACAGGGGGAGGCTGAAGCTTTCTTT. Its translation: CASRPQGEAEAFF.

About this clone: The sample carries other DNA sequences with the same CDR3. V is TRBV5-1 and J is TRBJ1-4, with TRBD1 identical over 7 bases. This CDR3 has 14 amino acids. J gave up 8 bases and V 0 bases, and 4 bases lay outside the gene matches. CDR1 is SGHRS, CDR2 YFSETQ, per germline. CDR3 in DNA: TGCGCCAGCAGCTTGGGGCAGGGGGACGAAAAACTGTTTTTT. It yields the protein CASSLGQGDEKLFF.

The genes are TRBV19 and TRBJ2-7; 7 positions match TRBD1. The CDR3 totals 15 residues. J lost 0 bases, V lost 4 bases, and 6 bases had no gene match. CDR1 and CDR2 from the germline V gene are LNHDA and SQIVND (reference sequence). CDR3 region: CASSTHRGDSYEQYF. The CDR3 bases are TGTGCCAGTAGTACACACAGGGGTGACTCCTACGAGCAGTACTTC. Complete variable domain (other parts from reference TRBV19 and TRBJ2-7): DGGITQSPKYLFRKEGQNVTLSCEQNLNHDAMYWYRQDPGQGLRLIYYSQIVNDFQKGDIAEGYSVSREKKESFPLTVTSAQKNPTAFYLCASSTHRGDSYEQYFGPGTRLTVT.

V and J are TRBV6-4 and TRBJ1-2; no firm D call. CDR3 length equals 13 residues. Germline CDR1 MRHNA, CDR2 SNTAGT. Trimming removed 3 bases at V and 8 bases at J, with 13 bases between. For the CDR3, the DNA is TGTGCCAGCAGTGAAGACGCGTTTCGGGGCTACACCTTC. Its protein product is CASSEDAFRGYTF.

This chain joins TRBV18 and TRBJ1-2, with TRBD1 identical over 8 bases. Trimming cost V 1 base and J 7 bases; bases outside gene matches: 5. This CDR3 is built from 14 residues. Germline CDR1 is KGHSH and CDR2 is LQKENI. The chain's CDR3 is CASSPQPTGVGYTF. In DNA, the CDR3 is TGTGCCAGCTCACCACAGCCGACAGGGGTTGGCTACACCTTC.

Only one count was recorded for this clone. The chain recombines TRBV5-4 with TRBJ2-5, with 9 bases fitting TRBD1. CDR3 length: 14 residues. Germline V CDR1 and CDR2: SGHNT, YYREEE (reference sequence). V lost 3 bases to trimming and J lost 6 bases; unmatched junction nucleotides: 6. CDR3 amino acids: CASSWGTGLKTQYF. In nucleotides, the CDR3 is TGTGCCAGCAGCTGGGGGACAGGGTTAAAGACCCAGTACTTC.

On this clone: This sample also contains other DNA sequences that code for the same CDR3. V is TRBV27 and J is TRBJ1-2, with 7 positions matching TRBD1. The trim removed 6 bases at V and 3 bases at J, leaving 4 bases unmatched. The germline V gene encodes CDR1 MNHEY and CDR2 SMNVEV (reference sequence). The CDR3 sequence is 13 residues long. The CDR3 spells CASSLTGYYGYTF. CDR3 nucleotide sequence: TGTGCCAGCAGCCTGACAGGGTACTATGGCTACACCTTC.

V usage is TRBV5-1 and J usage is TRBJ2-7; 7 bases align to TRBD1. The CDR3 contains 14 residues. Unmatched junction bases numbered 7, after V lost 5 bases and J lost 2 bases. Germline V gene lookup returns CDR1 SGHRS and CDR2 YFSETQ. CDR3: CASRQGTGTYEQYF. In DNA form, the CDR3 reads TGCGCCAGCAGACAGGGGACGGGCACCTACGAGCAGTACTTC.

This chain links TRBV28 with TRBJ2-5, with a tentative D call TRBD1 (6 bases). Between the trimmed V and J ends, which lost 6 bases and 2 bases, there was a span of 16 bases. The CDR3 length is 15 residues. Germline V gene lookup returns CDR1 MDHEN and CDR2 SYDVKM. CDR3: CASSQGSLGQETQYF. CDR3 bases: TGTGCCAGCAGCCAGGGGTCACTTGGTCAAGAGACCCAGTACTTC.

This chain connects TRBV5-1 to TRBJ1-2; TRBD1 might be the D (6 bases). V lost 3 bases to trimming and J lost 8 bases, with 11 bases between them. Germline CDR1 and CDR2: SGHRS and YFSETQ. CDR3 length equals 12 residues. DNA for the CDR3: TGCGCCAGCAGCTCCGGGGGCGGGGGCTACACCTTC. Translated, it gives CASSSGGGGYTF.

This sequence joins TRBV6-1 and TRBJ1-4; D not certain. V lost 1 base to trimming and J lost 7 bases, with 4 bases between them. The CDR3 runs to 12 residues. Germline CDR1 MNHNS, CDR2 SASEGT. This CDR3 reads CASSEGIEKLFF. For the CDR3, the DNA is TGTGCCAGCAGTGAAGGAATTGAAAAACTGTTTTTT.

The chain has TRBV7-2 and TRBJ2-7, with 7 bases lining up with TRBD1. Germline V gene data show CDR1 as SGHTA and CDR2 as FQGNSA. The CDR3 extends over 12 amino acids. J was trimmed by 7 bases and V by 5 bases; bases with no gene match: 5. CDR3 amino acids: CASSQTGNEQYF. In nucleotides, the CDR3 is TGTGCCAGCAGCCAGACAGGGAATGAGCAGTACTTC.

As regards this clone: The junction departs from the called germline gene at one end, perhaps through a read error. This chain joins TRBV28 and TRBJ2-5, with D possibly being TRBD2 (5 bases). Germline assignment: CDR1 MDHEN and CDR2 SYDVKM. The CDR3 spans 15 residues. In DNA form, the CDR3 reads TGTGCCAGTAGTTTATTTGTGGGTCGGAGGGAGACCCAGTACTTC. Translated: CASSLFVGRRETQYF.

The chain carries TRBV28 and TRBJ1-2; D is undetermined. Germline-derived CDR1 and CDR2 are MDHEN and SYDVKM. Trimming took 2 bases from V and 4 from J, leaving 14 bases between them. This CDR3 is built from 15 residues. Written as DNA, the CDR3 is TGTGCCAGCAGTTTACGGCACCCGGATGGCTATGGCTACACCTTC. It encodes CASSLRHPDGYGYTF.

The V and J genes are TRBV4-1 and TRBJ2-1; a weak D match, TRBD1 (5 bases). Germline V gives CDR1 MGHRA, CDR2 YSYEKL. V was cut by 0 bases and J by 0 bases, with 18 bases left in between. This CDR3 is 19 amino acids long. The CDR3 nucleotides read TGCGCCAGCAGCCAAGAGGTCCCTTTTGCAGGGATCTCCTACAATGAGCAGTTCTTC. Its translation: CASSQEVPFAGISYNEQFF.

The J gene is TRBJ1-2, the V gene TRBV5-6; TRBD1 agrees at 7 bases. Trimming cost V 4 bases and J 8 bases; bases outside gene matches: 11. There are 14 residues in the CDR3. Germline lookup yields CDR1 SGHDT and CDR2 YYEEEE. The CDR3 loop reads CASSNTGEAWGYTF. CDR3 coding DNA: TGTGCCAGCAGCAACACAGGGGAGGCGTGGGGCTACACCTTC.

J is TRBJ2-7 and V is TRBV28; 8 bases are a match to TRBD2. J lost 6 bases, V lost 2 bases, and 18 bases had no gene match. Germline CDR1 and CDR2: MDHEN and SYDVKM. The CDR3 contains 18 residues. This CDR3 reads CASSLIRAAGGPPTEQYF. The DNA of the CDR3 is TGTGCCAGCAGTTTAATTCGAGCGGCGGGAGGCCCGCCTACCGAGCAGTACTTC.

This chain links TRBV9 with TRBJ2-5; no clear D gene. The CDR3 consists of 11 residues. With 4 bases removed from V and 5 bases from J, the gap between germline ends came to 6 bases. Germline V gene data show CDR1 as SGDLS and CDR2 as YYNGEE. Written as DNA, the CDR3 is TGTGCCAGCAGCCTTGCGGAGACCCAGTACTTC. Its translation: CASSLAETQYF.

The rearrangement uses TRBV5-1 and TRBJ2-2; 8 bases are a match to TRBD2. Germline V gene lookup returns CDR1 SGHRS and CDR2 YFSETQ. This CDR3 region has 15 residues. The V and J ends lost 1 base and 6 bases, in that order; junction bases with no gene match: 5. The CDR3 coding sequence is TGCGCCAGCAGCTTGTACCGGGAGGGCCCCGGGGAGCTGTTTTTT. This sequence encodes CASSLYREGPGELFF.

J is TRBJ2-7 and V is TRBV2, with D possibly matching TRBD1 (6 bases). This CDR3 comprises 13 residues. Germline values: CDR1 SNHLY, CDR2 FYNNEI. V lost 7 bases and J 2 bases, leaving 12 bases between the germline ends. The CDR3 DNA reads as TGTGCCAGCATTGCCGGGGACACCTACGAGCAGTACTTC. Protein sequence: CASIAGDTYEQYF. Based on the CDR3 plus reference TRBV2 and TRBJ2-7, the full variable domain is EPEVTQTPSHQVTQMGQEVILRCVPISNHLYFYWYRQILGQKVEFLVSFYNNEISEKSEIFDDQFSVERPDGSNFTLKIRSTKLEDSAMYFCASIAGDTYEQYFGPGTRLTVT.